The 23 T cell receptor beta chains in this list originate from one sample, sequenced in a study of blood T cell repertoires in COVID-19. The table came from immunoSEQ multiplex PCR; TCRdb's copy has only in-frame clones and leaves some out. Of under 250,000 clones listed, more than 85% are singletons. Specimen: peripheral blood. These receptors were obtained from a man aged 55-75 years with COVID-19, enrolled during active disease.

The chain employs TRBV11-2 and TRBJ2-7; TRBD2 agrees at 9 bases. Germline CDR1 SGHAT, CDR2 FQNNGV. The CDR3 covers 13 residues. Losses at the gene ends were 6 bases for V and 6 bases for J; bases not matched to a gene: 6. The CDR3 region has the DNA TGTGCCAGCAGTTGGGGACTAGCTGGCGAGCAGTACTTC. This translates into CASSWGLAGEQYF.

The chain employs TRBV7-9 and TRBJ2-7; 10 bases match TRBD2. Germline assignment: CDR1 SEHNR and CDR2 FQNEAQ (reference sequence). There are 15 residues in the CDR3. V gave up 4 bases and J gave up 5 bases; unmatched junction bases: 8. CDR3 in amino acids: CASSSQLAGVDEQYF. CDR3 nucleotide sequence: TGTGCCAGCAGCTCACAGCTAGCGGGAGTAGACGAGCAGTACTTC.

This chain connects TRBV18 to TRBJ1-5, with D possibly TRBD1 on 5 matching bases. Germline CDR1 and CDR2: KGHSH and LQKENI. The CDR3 totals 13 residues. Deletions cut 1 base from V and 5 bases from J, with 6 bases between. CDR3 coding DNA: TGTGCCAGCTCACCACTCAGGGATCAGCCCCAGCATTTT. Protein: CASSPLRDQPQHF.

The V and J genes are TRBV5-4 and TRBJ1-2, with TRBD1 matching 7 bases. The CDR3 spans 14 residues. Per the germline V gene, CDR1 is SGHNT and CDR2 is YYREEE (reference sequence). The trim removed 0 bases at V and 6 bases at J, leaving 5 bases unmatched. CDR3 in amino acids: CASSLATGWDGYTF. The CDR3, as DNA: TGTGCCAGCAGCTTGGCGACAGGGTGGGATGGCTACACCTTC.

The chain carries TRBV23-1 and TRBJ2-7; TRBD1 might be the D (6 bases). TRBV23-1 is treated as an ORF (open reading frame) with a function not yet certain. The CDR3 is made up of 12 amino acids. V lost 5 bases to trimming and J lost 6 bases, with 11 bases between them. This CDR3 is CASSAKGVEQYF. The CDR3 coding sequence is TGCGCCAGCAGTGCGAAGGGGGTCGAGCAGTACTTC.

V is TRBV4-2 and J is TRBJ2-2; TRBD2 matches at 7 bases. This CDR3 region has 16 residues. The junction had 7 bases not matched to a gene; V was cut back by 0 bases and J by 6 bases. Per germline, CDR1 LGHNA and CDR2 YNFKEQ. CDR3 residues: CASSQEGGVNAGELFF. The CDR3 nucleotides are TGTGCCAGCAGCCAAGAGGGAGGGGTTAACGCCGGGGAGCTGTTTTTT.

This chain links TRBV11-3 with TRBJ1-5; TRBD1 might be the D (6 bases). V was cut by 7 bases and J by 5 bases, with 18 bases left in between. The CDR3 is 15 amino acids. Germline CDR1 reads SGHNT; CDR2 reads YENEEA. The CDR3 DNA is TGTGCCAGCATAACAGGGCAGGACGATGATCAGCCCCAGCATTTT. This encodes CASITGQDDDQPQHF.

This rearrangement joins TRBV2 to TRBJ2-3; 12 nucleotides agree with TRBD2. Germline V gene data show CDR1 as SNHLY and CDR2 as FYNNEI. The CDR3 sequence is 14 residues long. V trimming: 4 bases; J trimming: 5 bases; junction bases outside the gene matches: 1. This CDR3 is CASSGLAGVDTQYF. The CDR3 DNA reads TGTGCCAGCAGTGGACTAGCGGGGGTAGATACGCAGTATTTT. The full variable domain, with the rest looked up from reference TRBV2 and TRBJ2-3, is EPEVTQTPSHQVTQMGQEVILRCVPISNHLYFYWYRQILGQKVEFLVSFYNNEISEKSEIFDDQFSVERPDGSNFTLKIRSTKLEDSAMYFCASSGLAGVDTQYFGPGTRLTVL.

The chain carries TRBV28 and TRBJ2-3; TRBD1 matches at 8 bases. The CDR3 is made up of 14 amino acids. V shed 6 bases and J 3 bases; nucleotides not matched to a gene: 5. Germline V gives CDR1 MDHEN, CDR2 SYDVKM. The DNA of the CDR3 is TGTGCCAGCAGCTCACGACAGGGGACAGATACGCAGTATTTT. This codes for CASSSRQGTDTQYF.

The CDR3 here is CASKGDRGLYNEQFF. The CDR3 DNA follows: TGTGCCAGCAAGGGCGACAGGGGCCTTTACAATGAGCAGTTCTTC. The V gene is TRBV2, the J gene TRBJ2-1; 8 nucleotides match TRBD1. This CDR3 has 15 residues. V lost 7 bases and J lost 4; bases outside the gene matches: 9. Germline assignment: CDR1 SNHLY and CDR2 FYNNEI. Looking up the rest from reference TRBV2 and TRBJ2-1 gives the full variable domain: EPEVTQTPSHQVTQMGQEVILRCVPISNHLYFYWYRQILGQKVEFLVSFYNNEISEKSEIFDDQFSVERPDGSNFTLKIRSTKLEDSAMYFCASKGDRGLYNEQFFGPGTRLTVL.

This clone was found once. The CDR3 sequence is CATSREHGVAGELFF. CDR3 sequence (DNA): TGTGCCACCAGCAGGGAACACGGGGTGGCCGGGGAGCTGTTTTTT. The chain couples TRBV15 to TRBJ2-2; D may be TRBD2 (5 bases). Deletions cut 3 bases from V and 6 bases from J, with 14 bases between. The CDR3 covers 15 residues. The germline CDR1 and CDR2 sequences are LNHNV and YYDKDF (reference sequence).

This clone occurred once. The CDR3 loop reads CASSPGDRRTYEQYF. DNA for the CDR3: TGTGCCAGCAGTCCAGGGGACAGGAGAACCTACGAGCAGTACTTC. The chain uses TRBV28 and TRBJ2-7; 8 nucleotides align to TRBD1. The CDR3 consists of 15 residues. CDR1 MDHEN and CDR2 SYDVKM come from the germline V gene. J gave up 2 bases and V 5 bases, and 8 bases lay outside the gene matches. Using reference TRBV28 and TRBJ2-7 for the parts outside the CDR3, the full variable domain is DVKVTQSSRYLVKRTGEKVFLECVQDMDHENMFWYRQDPGLGLRLIYFSYDVKMKEKGDIPEGYSVSREKKERFSLILESASTNQTSMYLCASSPGDRRTYEQYFGPGTRLTVT.

The rearrangement uses TRBV29-1 and TRBJ1-2, with D perhaps matching TRBD1 (5 bases). V lost 6 bases, J lost 5 bases, and 16 bases lay in between. This CDR3 region has 13 residues. In germline, CDR1 is SQVTM, CDR2 ANQGSEA. The CDR3 DNA is TGCAGCGTGGGGGGTCAGGGCTATTATGGCTACACCTTC. It yields the protein CSVGGQGYYGYTF.

The chain uses TRBV4-1 and TRBJ1-6, with a possible D match to TRBD1 (6 bases). This CDR3 is built from 17 residues. CDR1 is MGHRA, CDR2 YSYEKL, per germline. Trimming removed 0 bases at V and 1 base at J, with 10 bases between. The CDR3 loop reads CASSQDRGWSYNSPLHF. DNA of the CDR3: TGCGCCAGCAGCCAAGACAGGGGCTGGTCCTATAATTCACCCCTCCACTTT.

This clone was detected once. The V gene is TRBV30, the J gene TRBJ1-1; D unresolved. The V end lost 3 bases, the J end lost 6 bases, and 14 bases lay between the germline ends. The CDR3 sequence is 13 residues long. Looked up from germline, CDR1 is GTSNPN and CDR2 is SVGIG (reference sequence). CDR3 coding DNA: TGTGCCTGGAGAGTAGGGAGGAGGCCTGAAGCTTTCTTT. Protein product: CAWRVGRRPEAFF.

This chain connects TRBV25-1 to TRBJ2-1; TRBD2 is a possible D gene (6 bases). Germline loops: CDR1 MGHDK, CDR2 SYGVNS. The germline V and J ends were trimmed by 6 bases and 2 bases, with 11 bases remaining between them. The CDR3 covers 14 residues. The CDR3 spells CASRGGIAYNEQFF. CDR3 nucleotides: TGTGCCAGCAGAGGCGGGATAGCCTACAATGAGCAGTTCTTC. The variable domain in full, with the rest retrieved from reference TRBV25-1 and TRBJ2-1, is EADIYQTPRYLVIGTGKKITLECSQTMGHDKMYWYQQDPGMELHLIHYSYGVNSTEKGDLSSESTVSRIRTEHFPLTLESARPSHTSQYLCASRGGIAYNEQFFGPGTRLTVL.

The V and J genes are TRBV4-1 and TRBJ2-7, with D hard to call. The CDR3 loop spans 15 amino acids. Looked up from germline, CDR1 is MGHRA and CDR2 is YSYEKL. The germline V and J ends were trimmed by 0 bases and 5 bases, with 14 bases remaining between them. CDR3 sequence (DNA): TGCGCCAGCAGCCAAGAAGGCCCTAGGTTCGACGAGCAGTACTTC. It yields the protein CASSQEGPRFDEQYF.

This clone was detected only once. V is TRBV7-3 and J is TRBJ2-1; TRBD1 might be the D (8 bases). Germline V gene data show CDR1 as SGHTA and CDR2 as FQGTGA. The CDR3 loop spans 15 amino acids. V dropped 4 bases and J dropped 7 bases, with 17 bases sitting between them. CDR3 region: CASSSGGGSPNEQFF. CDR3 sequence (DNA): TGTGCCAGCAGCTCAGGGGGCGGGAGTCCGAATGAGCAGTTCTTC.

CDR3 loop: CASSYRLGTSGGTGELFF. CDR3 in DNA: TGTGCCAGCAGCTATCGTCTCGGCACTAGCGGGGGAACCGGGGAGCTGTTTTTT. V is TRBV7-9 and J is TRBJ2-2, with 11 positions matching TRBD2. Looked up from germline, CDR1 is SEHNR and CDR2 is FQNEAQ (reference sequence). The length of the CDR3 is 18 residues. V gave up 4 bases and J gave up 5 bases; unmatched junction bases: 12.

Details on this clone: One end of the junction does not line up with germline, which may come from a read error. The genes are TRBV18 and TRBJ2-3, with 8 bases matching TRBD1. Looked up from germline, CDR1 is KGHSH and CDR2 is LQKENI. The CDR3 sequence is 17 residues long. The CDR3, as DNA: TGTGCCAGCTCCCCACTTAGGACAGGGTATCTCGCAGATACGCAGTATTTT. Its translation: CASSPLRTGYLADTQYF.

This clone has a single count. This chain joins TRBV6-6 and TRBJ2-7; TRBD2 matches 8 bases. Trimming at V came to 5 bases and at J to 6 bases, leaving 6 bases not matched to a gene. CDR1 and CDR2 (germline): MNHNY, SVGAGI (reference sequence). The CDR3 runs 13 residues. The CDR3 DNA reads as TGTGCCAGCAGTGTAAGGGCGGGGGGCGAGCAGTACTTC. The encoded protein is CASSVRAGGEQYF.

The chain couples TRBV27 to TRBJ1-1; 8 nucleotides line up with TRBD1. The J segment lost 1 base and the V segment lost 9 bases, leaving 28 bases of the junction unmatched. The CDR3 length is 21 residues. Germline CDR1 and CDR2: MNHEY and SMNVEV (reference sequence). The chain's CDR3 is CARILCEQGGSGQSPNTEAFF. DNA of the CDR3: TGTGCCAGGATTTTATGTGAACAGGGGGGAAGCGGACAGTCGCCGAACACTGAAGCTTTCTTT.

This rearrangement joins TRBV3-1 (or the pseudogene TRBV3-2) to TRBJ2-1, with 15 bases aligning to TRBD2. Germline CDR1 reads LGHDT; CDR2 reads YNNKEL (reference sequence). The CDR3 totals 15 residues. The J segment lost 12 bases and the V segment lost 3 bases, leaving 6 bases of the junction unmatched. CDR3 nucleotides: TGTGCCAGCAGCCACGGGACTAGCGGGAGGTACATGCAGTTCTTC. It specifies CASSHGTSGRYMQFF.